This TCR beta chain was captured by sequencing in a study of cytomegalovirus exposure and HLA in healthy donors. Study findings and constraints: Later work showed greater clonal expansion in HLA-associated TCR beta chains than in equally common others. Later analysis associated a missense DCLRE1C variant with TCR beta V- and J-gene trimming. Upon later analysis, TCR association rates were observed to vary by HLA locus, being highest for DRB1 and lowest for HLA-C.

Concerning this clone: No antigen is known for it.

The PCR used 60 Vbeta and 13 Jbeta primers. Using immunoSEQ multiplex PCR, the repertoire was profiled, and TCRdb retains in-frame clones only, with some absent. This table holds more than 90,000 clones, more than 55% found once. Sequenced: PBMCs. This clonotype originated in a boy aged 5-17 years in good health and CMV-seropositive.

The chain's CDR3 is CASSFYGGENTGELFF. Here the CDR3 DNA reads TGTGCCAGCAGCTTTTATGGCGGGGAGAACACCGGGGAGCTGTTTTTT. This chain joins TRBV5-4 and TRBJ2-2; D might be TRBD2 (6 bases). CDR1 and CDR2 from the germline V gene are SGHNT and YYREEE (reference sequence). The CDR3 loop spans 16 amino acids. The ends were cut back, 2 bases at V and 1 base at J, with 12 bases in the middle.